This is a list of T cell receptor beta chains from one sample in a study of blood T cell repertoires in COVID-19. The repertoire was sequenced with immunoSEQ multiplex PCR; TCRdb's copy has only in-frame clones and lacks some. The table shows tens of thousands of clones, with around 87% occurring only once. The specimen sequenced was peripheral blood. These receptors were collected from an older woman with acute or convalescent COVID-19. Each CDR3 is given with its conserved first and last residue. The D gene is left open where the match is weak. The size of a clone is reported for some rows only, either as once, few or many, or as a class for expanded clones.

d_call | clone_size | j_call | v_call | cdr3_nt | cdr3_aa
- | - | TRBJ1-2 | TRBV10-2 | TGCGCCAGCAGTGATGACCGAGGTTACGGCTACACCTTC | CASSDDRGYGYTF
- | - | TRBJ1-3 | TRBV6-5 | TGTGCCAGCAGTTACTCACGGTTAGACTCTGGAAACACCATATATTTT | CASSYSRLDSGNTIYF
TRBD2 | - | TRBJ2-3 | TRBV30 | TGTGCCTGGAGTGTACTAGCGGGAGGGAAAGATACGCAGTATTTT | CAWSVLAGGKDTQYF
- | - | TRBJ1-2 | TRBV5-4 | TGTGCCAGCAGCTTGGGTAATGGGGGAGGTGGCTACACCTTC | CASSLGNGGGGYTF
- | - | TRBJ2-3 | TRBV7-3 | TGTGCCAGCAGCCCCGCGGGGGCTAGCACAGATACGCAGTATTTT | CASSPAGASTDTQYF
- | few | TRBJ2-1 | TRBV6-5 | TGTGCCAGCAGTTACTCGGCAGGGGTGGGAGATGAGCAGTTCTTC | CASSYSAGVGDEQFF
TRBD1 | - | TRBJ1-6 | TRBV4-1 | TGCGCCAGCAGCCCCTCTACCGACAGGGGGAATTCACCCCTCCACTTT | CASSPSTDRGNSPLHF
TRBD1 | - | TRBJ1-1 | TRBV5-1 | TGCGCCAGCAGCTTGGAGGGACAGGTTCGGTTGAACACTGAAGCTTTCTTT | CASSLEGQVRLNTEAFF
TRBD1 | - | TRBJ1-2 | TRBV27 | TGTGCCAGCAGTGAGACGACCTTACAGGGGGGGAGGTATGGCTACACCTTC | CASSETTLQGGRYGYTF
- | - | TRBJ1-1 | TRBV10-3 | TGTGCCATCAGTGAGACAGGTACCGACACTGAAGCTTTCTTT | CAISETGTDTEAFF
- | - | TRBJ1-4 | TRBV21-1 | TGTGCCAGCCGCCGAGGGCTCGGTGAAAAACTGTTTTTT | CASRRGLGEKLFF
- | - | TRBJ2-5 | TRBV5-4 | TGTGCCAGCAGTTCCGGGGGGCGGGTTGAGACCCAGTACTTC | CASSSGGRVETQYF
- | - | TRBJ1-6 | TRBV5-6 | TGTGCCAGCAGCTTGGGGAGCTCCTATAATTCACCCCTCCACTTT | CASSLGSSYNSPLHF
- | - | TRBJ1-1 | TRBV28 | TGTGCCACCCTGACTACCGCGAACACTGAAGCTTTCTTT | CATLTTANTEAFF
- | - | TRBJ1-2 | TRBV18 | TGTGCCAGCTCACAGAACAGGGACGGCTACACCTTC | CASSQNRDGYTF
- | - | TRBJ1-2 | TRBV3-1/TRBV3-2 | TGTGCCAGCAGCCGGACATTTCAATCGCCAAACTATGGCTACACCTTC | CASSRTFQSPNYGYTF
TRBD1 | once | TRBJ1-1 | TRBV5-1 | TGCGCCAGCAGCTTGGCGACAGGGTTGAACACTGAAGCTTTCTTT | CASSLATGLNTEAFF
- | - | TRBJ1-2 | TRBV6-1 | TGTGCCAGCAGTGATCCCGGTGGGACAATCATAGCTAACTATGGCTACACCTTC | CASSDPGGTIIANYGYTF
TRBD1 | - | TRBJ1-2 | TRBV5-5 | TGTGCCAGCAGCCCTCGACAGGGGGCCCCGTCGGGCTACACCTTC | CASSPRQGAPSGYTF
- | - | TRBJ2-3 | TRBV19 | TGTGCCAGTAGTATCTGGAGTCCTAGAGGGACAGATACGCAGTATTTT | CASSIWSPRGTDTQYF
- | once | TRBJ1-6 | TRBV27 | TGTGCCAGCAGTTTAAGTCGGGGGGTGCCGGGCTCACCCCTCCACTTT | CASSLSRGVPGSPLHF
- | - | TRBJ1-4 | TRBV6-6 | TGTGCCAGCAGTTACCGAGGGACTAATGAAAAACTGTTTTTT | CASSYRGTNEKLFF
- | - | TRBJ1-4 | TRBV7-2 | TGTGCCAGCAGCACGGCCTGGAGCGGAAAACTGTTTTTT | CASSTAWSGKLFF
- | - | TRBJ1-1 | TRBV10-3 | TGTGCCCAGGGACAAACGAACACTGAAGCTTTCTTT | CAQGQTNTEAFF
- | - | TRBJ1-2 | TRBV4-1 | TGCGCCAGCAGCCAAGGCGCACGCATATATGGCTACACCTTC | CASSQGARIYGYTF
- | few | TRBJ2-2 | TRBV5-1 | TGCGCCAGCAGCTCCGGACTCGACACCGGGGAGCTGTTTTTT | CASSSGLDTGELFF